A selection of T cell receptor beta chains follows, all from one sample in a study of CD8 T cells in Susac syndrome. TCRdb fed the immunoSEQ multiplex PCR reads into MiXCR, producing one record per CDR3 protein. Here the sample spans 110,000 or so distinct CDR3 sequences, 80% to 95% being singletons. The sample was CD4+ T cells from PBMCs. All receptors derive from a human donor in good health. Both conserved end residues are part of each CDR3. Fields, in order: V gene, J gene, CDR3 protein.

V: TRBV7-2
J: TRBJ1-1
CDR3: CASSLGGSRSAAFF

V: TRBV7-9
J: TRBJ1-4
CDR3: CASSSGQAEKLFF

V: TRBV4-2
J: TRBJ2-1
CDR3: CASSTDRGSYNEQFF

V: TRBV20-1
J: TRBJ2-3
CDR3: CSARSSGGAGSSGTQYF

V: TRBV4-2
J: TRBJ2-2
CDR3: CASSPRDLTPGELFF

V: TRBV20-1
J: TRBJ2-7
CDR3: CSARRVSSYEQYF

V: TRBV9
J: TRBJ2-2
CDR3: CASSLDTGNTGELFF

V: TRBV18
J: TRBJ1-2
CDR3: CASSPQTGGENGYTF

V: TRBV25-1
J: TRBJ2-1
CDR3: CASRRTSGLGEQFF

V: TRBV7-9
J: TRBJ2-2
CDR3: CASSLAGTGGTGELFF

V: TRBV10-3
J: TRBJ2-6
CDR3: CAISSGANVLTF

V: TRBV20-1
J: TRBJ1-1
CDR3: CSAGGGPGGGFSEAFF

V: TRBV15
J: TRBJ2-7
CDR3: CATSRDGDRNEQYF

V: TRBV4-1
J: TRBJ1-1
CDR3: CASSQGEDRGFSEAFF

V: TRBV7-9
J: TRBJ2-1
CDR3: CASSPGTLNNEQFF

V: TRBV5-1
J: TRBJ1-1
CDR3: CASSSTLSTEAFF

V: TRBV5-1
J: TRBJ2-7
CDR3: CASSATGIRDEQYF

V: TRBV20-1
J: TRBJ2-2
CDR3: CSARVGLAGELFF

V: TRBV6-1
J: TRBJ1-3
CDR3: CASSTGGSYSGNTIYF

V: TRBV20-1
J: TRBJ1-1
CDR3: CSARQGGTEAFF

V: TRBV20-1
J: TRBJ2-2
CDR3: CSADRGTTSGRSNTGELFF

V: TRBV29-1
J: TRBJ1-2
CDR3: CSVEEVRDRRNYGYTF

V: TRBV30
J: TRBJ2-1
CDR3: CAWSGRGRYNEQFF

V: TRBV19
J: TRBJ1-1
CDR3: CASSPGRGRGTEAFF

V: TRBV2
J: TRBJ2-1
CDR3: CASRTSPYNEQFF

V: TRBV5-6
J: TRBJ1-1
CDR3: CASSYLATGRNTEAFF

V: TRBV13
J: TRBJ2-7
CDR3: CASSLGQSQGEQYF

V: TRBV10-3
J: TRBJ2-3
CDR3: CAISATREDTQYF

V: TRBV28
J: TRBJ2-7
CDR3: CASSLLRQASSYEQYF

V: TRBV20-1
J: TRBJ1-3
CDR3: CSAPVWDTIYF

V: TRBV5-8
J: TRBJ2-5
CDR3: CASSYVGGEETQYF

V: TRBV5-1
J: TRBJ2-5
CDR3: CASSRDAATGGAQYF

V: TRBV19
J: TRBJ1-3
CDR3: CASSIWLTGNTIYF

V: TRBV29-1
J: TRBJ1-2
CDR3: CSVARDLNYGYTF

V: TRBV5-1
J: TRBJ1-1
CDR3: CASSPPTGFEAFF

V: TRBV7-2
J: TRBJ1-2
CDR3: CASSYDRGNHYGYTF

V: TRBV11-2
J: TRBJ1-1
CDR3: CASSQWLGPGQGNTEAFF

V: TRBV6-2/TRBV6-3
J: TRBJ1-2
CDR3: CASTARGYGYTF

V: TRBV5-1
J: TRBJ2-7
CDR3: CASSTTGTGYEQYF

V: TRBV4-3
J: TRBJ2-2
CDR3: CASSQSGGMPGELFF

V: TRBV20-1
J: TRBJ2-3
CDR3: CSATRKKRGDRSDTQYF

V: TRBV12-3/TRBV12-4
J: TRBJ1-1
CDR3: CASSLSPGLATEAFF

V: TRBV14
J: TRBJ2-7
CDR3: CASSPPGTPTGSREQYF

V: TRBV6-2/TRBV6-3
J: TRBJ1-1
CDR3: CASRRQATGPHTEAFF

V: TRBV21-1
J: TRBJ2-7
CDR3: CASSRTNRGEYEQYF

V: TRBV29-1
J: TRBJ1-1
CDR3: CSGSLDTEAFF

V: TRBV6-2/TRBV6-3
J: TRBJ2-3
CDR3: CASGGRAGGPGDTQYF

V: TRBV29-1
J: TRBJ1-1
CDR3: CSVADSRTEAFF

V: TRBV6-5
J: TRBJ2-1
CDR3: CASSYEGAEQFF

V: TRBV7-2
J: TRBJ1-4
CDR3: CASRTGGFPNEKLFF

V: TRBV27
J: TRBJ2-1
CDR3: CASSPPGQALPNEQFF

V: TRBV3-1
J: TRBJ2-3
CDR3: CASSPRGGSTDTQYF

V: TRBV5-4
J: TRBJ2-1
CDR3: CASSLRRTSGDNEQFF

V: TRBV20-1
J: TRBJ2-5
CDR3: CSASPGQGAVIQETQYF

V: TRBV9
J: TRBJ2-2
CDR3: CASSPPAGGLLIANTGELFF

V: TRBV5-1
J: TRBJ2-2
CDR3: CASTYREITGELFF

V: TRBV7-2
J: TRBJ2-7
CDR3: CASSLGASASYEQYF

V: TRBV12-3/TRBV12-4
J: TRBJ2-5
CDR3: CASRLAGGGETQYF

V: TRBV12-3/TRBV12-4
J: TRBJ2-1
CDR3: CASSLKGLAGNEQFF

V: TRBV7-2
J: TRBJ2-5
CDR3: CASSLDPSTAQYF